This T cell receptor beta chain was captured in a study of CD8+ T cells in alopecia areata (dated by TCRdb to 2016 to 2019). A note on the overall study: The treated patients took part in an open-label pilot trial in which moderate-to-severe alopecia areata was treated with oral tofacitinib at 5 to 10 mg twice daily. Patients received tofacitinib for 6 to 18 months and were then followed off drug for 6 months to check for delayed response and recurrence. To study T cell clonal expansion in alopecia areata, the researchers applied high-throughput TCRbeta sequencing to both the C3H/HeJ mouse model and human patients. Scalp tissue and sorted CD4+ and CD8+ peripheral blood T cells from patchy and totalis/universalis alopecia areata patients and from healthy controls were covered by human TCRbeta sequencing. Tofacitinib-treated patients had biopsies at baseline and at 4 and 24 weeks of treatment, with a later scalp biopsy in several patients. Clonality in the scalp was compared among normal scalp (n=4), patchy alopecia areata scalp (n=8), and alopecia totalis/universalis scalp (n=8). RNA was obtained with the PAXgene miRNA kit for fixed scalp, the miRNeasy kit for PBMCs, and the RNeasy kit for mouse skin. TCRbeta CDR3 regions were amplified by immunoSEQ multiplex PCR using 35 Vbeta forward and 13 Jbeta reverse primers. The investigation overall reported the following: Compared with mice, TCR sequences shared between patients were less clear, possibly partly because of HLA diversity across the patient population. Higher clonality and more expanded CD8+ clones were observed in lesional scalp than in normal scalp, particularly in alopecia totalis/universalis, a finding suggestive of antigenic drive. Scalp TCR repertoire analysis is complicated because resident alphabeta T cells in normal human skin are also sequenced, whereas mouse skin is dominated by gammadelta T cells.

V is pared back by 0 bases and J by 5 bases, with 11 bases lying between the germline termini. The cysteine opens and the phenylalanine closes a CDR3 of 15 amino acids. Left in the record is the CDR3 DNA by itself, 45 bases read in frame from the first base. Per the germline V gene (reference sequence), LNHNV is the CDR1 and YYDKDF is the CDR2. The protocol used for the library was the immunoSEQ multiplex PCR assay. To provide template for TCR sequencing, every sample had RNA extracted and reverse transcribed into cDNA. SuperScript III was used for first-strand cDNA synthesis, primed with a 2:1 mix of oligo-dT and random hexamers. A synthetic immune receptor repertoire was used to gauge amplification bias, and whatever bias remained was removed computationally. In the authors' own workflow: Raw reads were preprocessed for error removal, and CDR3 was defined according to IMGT conventions as running from the conserved cysteine to phenylalanine. To get clonality, Shannon entropy was normalized by log2 of the number of productive unique TCRs and the result was subtracted from 1. Scalp TCRbeta sequences were cross-referenced with sorted blood CD4 and CD8 repertoires so that the CD4 or CD8 identity of scalp clones could be inferred. As stored in TCRdb, this immuneACCESS dataset retains in-frame rearrangements with V and J assigned. A fraction of the clones does not appear; measured against another copy, unresolved V genes explain less than half of the discrepancy, and the remainder lacks a known reason. V and J calls and clone size are copied from that table; D and trimming were computed from the DNA. Within this sample are 110,000 to 150,000 clones, with 45% to 60% of them counted one time only. Approximately 0.99% of the sample is taken by the ten largest.

In the case of this clone: Its antigen has not been determined. One base away there is no much larger clone; base qualities are not given.

The label giving this sample's time point can be read as: baseline before oral tofacitinib. From alopecia areata patients, peripheral blood was collected along with lesional scalp punch biopsies. After PBMCs were isolated by density centrifugation and stained for CD3, CD4 and CD8, a FACSAria was used to sort CD4+ and CD8+ T cells. The source material was CD4+ T cells sorted from blood, sampled at week 0. The clonotype comes from a human donor with alopecia areata. The chain is encoded by TRBV15 joined to TRBJ1-5, with no confident D gene call. The DNA reads TGTGCCACCAGCAGAGATTGGGAGAGTCATCAGCCCCAGCATTTT. It is translated as CATSRDWESHQPQHF. The entire variable domain, with the stretches around the CDR3 drawn from the reference TRBV15 and TRBJ1-5 proteins, is DAMVIQNPRYQVTQFGKPVTLSCSQTLNHNVMYWYQQKSSQAPKLLFHYYDKDFNNEADTPDNFQSRRPNTSFCFLDIRSPGLGDTAMYLCATSRDWESHQPQHFGDGTRLSIL.